A single TCR beta chain is shown here with its context. The antigen remains unidentified. The record originates from a study of T cells in localized non-small cell lung cancer. Overall study findings and caveats: Among the tissues sampled, uninvolved adjacent lung had the highest T cell clonality, above tumor. Density of T cells in blood, when higher, went with longer overall survival. Because only a single region of the tumor was sequenced, heterogeneity remains possible. Paired adjacent lung recovered a median around 59 of the top 100 tumor clones.

The CDR3 is 14 amino acids. Trimming took 4 bases from V and 7 from J; bases not matched to a gene: 5. Germline lookup yields CDR1 SGHRS and CDR2 YFSETQ. TCRdb keeps only in-frame clones here, not all; method: immunoSEQ multiplex PCR. The sample has approximately 140,000 clones; approximately 88% are singletons. This clonotype originated in a female donor of 60 years or more with stage I lung adenocarcinoma. The sample in question was peripheral blood, obtained before any cancer treatment. The chain recombines TRBV5-1 with TRBJ1-4, with 9 positions matching TRBD1. The CDR3 DNA is TGCGCCAGCAGCCCTCGACAGGGGGTTGAAAAACTGTTTTTT. It encodes CASSPRQGVEKLFF.